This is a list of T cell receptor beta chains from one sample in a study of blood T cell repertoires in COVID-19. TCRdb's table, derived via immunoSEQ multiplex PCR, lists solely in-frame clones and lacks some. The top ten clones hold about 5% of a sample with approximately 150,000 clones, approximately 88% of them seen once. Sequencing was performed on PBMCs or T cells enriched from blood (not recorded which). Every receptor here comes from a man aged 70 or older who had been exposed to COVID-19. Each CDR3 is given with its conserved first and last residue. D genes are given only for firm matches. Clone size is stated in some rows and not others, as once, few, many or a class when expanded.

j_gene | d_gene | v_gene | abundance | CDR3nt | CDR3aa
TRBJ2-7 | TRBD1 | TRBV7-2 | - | TGTGCCAGCAGCTTAGTCCAGACAGGGAACTACGAGCAGTACTTC | CASSLVQTGNYEQYF
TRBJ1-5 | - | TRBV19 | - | TGTGCCAGTAGTGTATACCGGGAAAGGGGCAATCAGCCCCAGCATTTT | CASSVYRERGNQPQHF
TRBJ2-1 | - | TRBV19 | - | TGTGCCAGTACGGCGGGACCGAGGCAGTTCTTC | CASTAGPRQFF
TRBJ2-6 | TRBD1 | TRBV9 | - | TGTGCCAGCAGCGGGACAGGGGCTGGGGCCAACGTCCTGACTTTC | CASSGTGAGANVLTF
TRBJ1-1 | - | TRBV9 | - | TGTGCCAGCAGCGACCCCTCCACGGGAACTGAAGCTTTCTTT | CASSDPSTGTEAFF
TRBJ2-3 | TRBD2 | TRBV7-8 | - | TGTGCCAGCAGCTTAGTAAGCGTAGCGGGCCGAGCCTCTAACACAGATACGCAGTATTTT | CASSLVSVAGRASNTDTQYF
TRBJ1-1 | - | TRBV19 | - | TGTGCCAGTAGCGCCCGGCTTCTTCGGGAGGCTGAAGCTTTCTTT | CASSARLLREAEAFF
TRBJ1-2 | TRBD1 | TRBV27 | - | TGTGCCAGCAGTTCTACAACTTCGGGACAGGGGCAAGGCTACACCTTC | CASSSTTSGQGQGYTF
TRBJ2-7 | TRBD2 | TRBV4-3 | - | TGCGCCAGCAGCCAACTGGCTAGCGGGTCCTACGAGCAGTACTTC | CASSQLASGSYEQYF
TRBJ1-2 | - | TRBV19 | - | TGTGCCAGTAGTATTTTGCCAGGGAATGGGTATGGCTACACCTTC | CASSILPGNGYGYTF
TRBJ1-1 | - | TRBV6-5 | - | TGTGCCAGCAGTTACTCGTACAGGAACACTGAAGCTTTCTTT | CASSYSYRNTEAFF
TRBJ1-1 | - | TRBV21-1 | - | TGTGCCAGCAGCAAAGTGCAACAGGGGGCGCCGGGGAACACTGAAGCTTTCTTT | CASSKVQQGAPGNTEAFF
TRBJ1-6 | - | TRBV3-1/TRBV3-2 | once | TGTGCCAGCAGCCAAATCCCCAGGGGCAGATATAATTCACCCCTCCACTTT | CASSQIPRGRYNSPLHF
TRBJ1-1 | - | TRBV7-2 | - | TGTGCCAGCAGCGTCGACAGGAACACTGAAGCTTTCTTT | CASSVDRNTEAFF
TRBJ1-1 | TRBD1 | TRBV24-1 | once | TGTGCCACCAGCGCCGTCCCGGGACAGGGAGGATCTCCGAACACTGAAGCTTTCTTT | CATSAVPGQGGSPNTEAFF
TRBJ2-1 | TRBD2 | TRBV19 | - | TGTGCCAGTAGTATATCCAGCGGGAGGGCCCTCCGCAATGAGCAGTTCTTC | CASSISSGRALRNEQFF
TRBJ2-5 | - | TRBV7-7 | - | TGTGCCAGCAGCTCGGGCAGGGCGTACCAAGAGACCCAGTACTTC | CASSSGRAYQETQYF
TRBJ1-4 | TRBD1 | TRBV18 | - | TGTGCCAGCTCGCCCTTCCACACCGGGACAGGGAATGAAAAACTGTTTTTT | CASSPFHTGTGNEKLFF
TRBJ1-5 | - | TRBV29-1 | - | TGCAGCGTTGCTAATGTCAGGGAAGGCCAGCCCCAGCATTTT | CSVANVREGQPQHF
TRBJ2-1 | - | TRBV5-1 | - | TGCGCCAGCAGCTTGTTATACTTAAGGGACTTTACCTACAATGAGCAGTTCTTC | CASSLLYLRDFTYNEQFF
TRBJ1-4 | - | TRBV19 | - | TGTGCCAGTAGTATTCAGGCGGGGAAGGAAAAACTGTTTTTT | CASSIQAGKEKLFF
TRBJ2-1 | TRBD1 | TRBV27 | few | TGTGCCAGCAGTGACCACGGACAGGATGAGCAGTTCTTC | CASSDHGQDEQFF
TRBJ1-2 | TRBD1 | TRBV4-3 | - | TGCGCCAGCAGCCAAGAAGATTCCCCAGGGGGCAATGGCTACACCTTC | CASSQEDSPGGNGYTF
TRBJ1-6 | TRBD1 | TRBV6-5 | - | TGTGCCAGCAGTTCAGACAGGGGGCTTTCACCCCTCCACTTT | CASSSDRGLSPLHF
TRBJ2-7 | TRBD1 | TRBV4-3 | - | TGCGCCAGCAGCCAAGACGGGACAGGCTCCTACGAGCAGTACTTC | CASSQDGTGSYEQYF